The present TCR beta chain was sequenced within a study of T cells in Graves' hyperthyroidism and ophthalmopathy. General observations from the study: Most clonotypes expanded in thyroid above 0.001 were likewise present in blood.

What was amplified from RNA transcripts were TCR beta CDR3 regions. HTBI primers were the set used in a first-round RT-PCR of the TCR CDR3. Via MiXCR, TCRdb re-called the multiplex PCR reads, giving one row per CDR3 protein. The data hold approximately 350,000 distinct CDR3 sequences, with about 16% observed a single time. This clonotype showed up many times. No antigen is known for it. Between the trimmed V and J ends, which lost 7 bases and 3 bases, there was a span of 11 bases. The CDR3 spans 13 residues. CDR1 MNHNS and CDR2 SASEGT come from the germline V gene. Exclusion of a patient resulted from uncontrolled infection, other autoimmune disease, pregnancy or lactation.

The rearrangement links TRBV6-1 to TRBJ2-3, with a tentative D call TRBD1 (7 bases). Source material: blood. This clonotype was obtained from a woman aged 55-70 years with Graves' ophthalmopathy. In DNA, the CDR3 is TGTGCCAGCATTCCAGGGGGGACAGATACGCAGTATTTT. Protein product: CASIPGGTDTQYF.